This TCR beta chain was recorded in a study of CD8 T cells in Susac syndrome. RNA in amounts of roughly 0.5 to 1 ug was reverse transcribed with random hexamers. TCRdb re-derived calls from the immunoSEQ multiplex PCR reads in MiXCR, one entry per CDR3 protein. In the table there are tens of thousands of distinct CDR3 sequences, 91% of which are singletons. The CDR3 has 13 residues. CDR1 is MNHEY, CDR2 SMNVEV, per germline (reference sequence). V dropped 5 bases and J dropped 1 base, with 8 bases sitting between them. It was negative isolation that provided the CD8+ and CD4+ T cells, whereas TEMRA cells were enriched by FACS.

The genes are TRBV27 and TRBJ1-1, with no clear D. The source of this sequence is a human donor with multiple sclerosis. Sequencing was carried out using CD8+ T cells from PBMCs. The chain's CDR3 is CASSAGENTEAFF. CDR3 nucleotides: TGTGCCAGCAGTGCGGGAGAGAACACTGAAGCTTTCTTT.